What follows describes a single T cell receptor beta chain. Its antigen remains unidentified. The CDR3 runs 15 residues. Trimming removed 2 bases from V and 0 bases from J, with 5 bases in between. Germline CDR1 reads MNHEY; CDR2 reads SVGAGI. Here immunoSEQ multiplex PCR was the method, and the copy in TCRdb shows in-frame clones only, minus some. The profile shows about 51,000 clones, over 75% of them singletons. This entry comes from a study of a mutant IDH1 vaccine in newly diagnosed glioma. As to time point: week 5, during vaccination. What each vaccine dose contained was 300 ug of mutant IDH1 20-mer peptide, accompanied by topical imiquimod.

V and J are TRBV6-5 and TRBJ1-6, with D unclear. The input for sequencing was PBMCs, taken from a glioma patient whose treatment included an IDH1 peptide vaccine. The sequence came from a woman in her 40s with glioma. CDR3 sequence reads: CASSYAGSYNSPLHF. Written as DNA, the CDR3 is TGTGCCAGCAGTTACGCGGGCTCCTATAATTCACCCCTCCACTTT.